These 4 T cell receptor beta chains came from one sample sequenced in a study of blood T cell repertoires in COVID-19. This table comes from immunoSEQ multiplex PCR, and its TCRdb copy is limited to in-frame clones, with some not included. The sample has 300,000 to 350,000 clones; 85% to 90% are singletons. The material sequenced was peripheral blood. The receptors come from a woman aged 65 to 85 with COVID-19, enrolled during active disease.

The chain is built from TRBV29-1 and TRBJ2-3; 7 bases are a match to TRBD2. The CDR3 contains 15 residues. V dropped 1 base and J dropped 0; count of bases not matched to a gene: 4. Per the germline V gene, CDR1 is SQVTM and CDR2 is ANQGSEA. CDR3 region: CSVEGWRGSTDTQYF. The CDR3 nucleotides are TGCAGCGTTGAAGGCTGGCGGGGGAGCACAGATACGCAGTATTTT.

Only one count was recorded for this clone. The rearrangement links TRBV7-2 to TRBJ2-1; D gene ambiguous. This CDR3 is built from 15 residues. Germline-derived CDR1 and CDR2 are SGHTA and FQGNSA. Trimming removed 2 bases from V and 0 bases from J, with 8 bases in between. DNA of the CDR3: TGTGCCAGCAGCTTAATGGGCCGCTCCTACAATGAGCAGTTCTTC. Protein product: CASSLMGRSYNEQFF.

A few counts support this clone. The chain recombines TRBV7-9 with TRBJ2-7; 11 positions match TRBD2. Germline trimming cut 7 bases from V and 7 bases from J; bases unmatched to any gene: 12. This CDR3 contains 15 residues. The germline V gene encodes CDR1 SEHNR and CDR2 FQNEAQ (reference sequence). The CDR3: CASTPGGTSGGEQYF. DNA for the CDR3: TGTGCCAGCACCCCGGGGGGGACTAGCGGCGGAGAGCAGTACTTC.

The V and J genes are TRBV29-1 and TRBJ1-1, with D perhaps matching TRBD1 (6 bases). This CDR3 comprises 15 residues. Germline CDR1 is SQVTM and CDR2 is ANQGSEA. V was pared by 0 bases and J by 5 bases, with 16 bases between. CDR3 sequence (DNA): TGCAGCGTTGAAGACACTAACAGGGCTCAAACTGAAGCTTTCTTT. This sequence encodes CSVEDTNRAQTEAFF.